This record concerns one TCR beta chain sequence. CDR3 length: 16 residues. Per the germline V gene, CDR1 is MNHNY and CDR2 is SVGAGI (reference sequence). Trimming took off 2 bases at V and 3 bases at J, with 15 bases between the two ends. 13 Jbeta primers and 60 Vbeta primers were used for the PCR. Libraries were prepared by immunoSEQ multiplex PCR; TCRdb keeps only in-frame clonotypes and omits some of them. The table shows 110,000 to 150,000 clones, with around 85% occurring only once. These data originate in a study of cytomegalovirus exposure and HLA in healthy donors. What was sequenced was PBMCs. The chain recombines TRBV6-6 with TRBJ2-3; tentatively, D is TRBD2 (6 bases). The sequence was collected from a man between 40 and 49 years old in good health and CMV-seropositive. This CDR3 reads CASSYTGGALTDTQYF. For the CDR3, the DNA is TGTGCCAGCAGTTACACCGGAGGGGCCCTTACAGATACGCAGTATTTT.